A selection of T cell receptor beta chains follows, all from one sample in a study of OX40 agonist ivuxolimab in advanced cancers. Assay: immunoSEQ multiplex PCR; the TCRdb copy retains only in-frame clones and omits some. The table lists about 94,000 clones, roughly 84% of them singletons. The sample consisted of CD4+ or CD8+ T cells sorted from blood, taken in a trial of the OX40 agonist ivuxolimab. The receptors come from an adult with an advanced solid tumor such as melanoma, head and neck, liver or kidney cancer. Each CDR3 is given with its conserved first and last residue. Clone size appears in some rows only: once, few, many, or a class for an expanded clone.

clone_size: few; v_call: TRBV19; cdr3_aa: CASSIREGTPPPLHF
clone_size: .; v_call: TRBV2; cdr3_aa: CASRVDYTYEQYF
clone_size: once; v_call: TRBV14; cdr3_aa: CASSQDNVTANPATNEKLFF
clone_size: .; v_call: TRBV18; cdr3_aa: CASSPGAPMNTEAFF
clone_size: .; v_call: TRBV9; cdr3_aa: CASSVALSSTATDTQYF
clone_size: few; v_call: TRBV10-3; cdr3_aa: CAISRQGDTAEAFF
clone_size: .; v_call: TRBV6-6; cdr3_aa: CASSPSEVYEQYF
clone_size: .; v_call: TRBV6-5; cdr3_aa: CASSSGGASLAEQYF
clone_size: .; v_call: TRBV29-1; cdr3_aa: CSVGGIGQPQHF
clone_size: .; v_call: TRBV28; cdr3_aa: CASSLYGTPNYGYTF
clone_size: .; v_call: TRBV7-9; cdr3_aa: CAGLRGEKLFF
clone_size: .; v_call: TRBV19; cdr3_aa: CASSTGTEVGEKLFF
clone_size: .; v_call: TRBV10-3; cdr3_aa: CAINSEDLEQYF